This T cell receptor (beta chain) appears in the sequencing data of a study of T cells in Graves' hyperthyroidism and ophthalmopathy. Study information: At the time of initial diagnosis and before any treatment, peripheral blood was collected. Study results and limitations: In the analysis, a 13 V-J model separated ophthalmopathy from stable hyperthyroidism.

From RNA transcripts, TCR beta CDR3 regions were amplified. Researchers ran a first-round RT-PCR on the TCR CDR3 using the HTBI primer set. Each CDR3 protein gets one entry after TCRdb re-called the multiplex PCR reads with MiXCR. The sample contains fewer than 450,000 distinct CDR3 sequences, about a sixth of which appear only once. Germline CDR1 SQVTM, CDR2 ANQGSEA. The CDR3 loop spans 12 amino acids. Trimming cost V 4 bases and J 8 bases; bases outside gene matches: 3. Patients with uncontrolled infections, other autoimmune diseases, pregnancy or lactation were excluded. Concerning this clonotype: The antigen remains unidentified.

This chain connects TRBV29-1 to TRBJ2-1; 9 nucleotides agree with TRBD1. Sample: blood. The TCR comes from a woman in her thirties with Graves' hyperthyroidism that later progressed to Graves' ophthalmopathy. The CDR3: CSVGDRADEQFF. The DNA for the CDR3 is TGCAGCGTTGGGGACAGGGCCGATGAGCAGTTCTTC.